The sequence of this T cell receptor (beta chain) was determined in a study of memory CD4+ T cells and cytomegalovirus serostatus. In the authors' workflow: After removing out-of-frame reads, 2 million to 2.5 million distinct TCRbeta sequences remained. Sequencing was performed with immunoSEQ multiplex PCR; in TCRdb, only in-frame clones are kept and a portion is missing. D and trimming come from the DNA, and the V and J calls and clone size come from that table. The sample records 80,000 or so clones, around 80% being singletons. Study-level findings and limits: A US-trained random forest predicted CMV serostatus with median AUC around 0.9.

Single viable CD3+CD4+CD8-CD45RO+ cells were sorted as the memory CD4+ T cells. CDR1 MNHNS and CDR2 SASEGT come from the germline V gene. This CDR3 comprises 15 residues. V lost 2 bases, J lost 5 bases, and 12 bases lay in between. Comment on this clone: Its target is unknown.

The source material was memory CD4+ T cells from blood. This chain links TRBV6-1 with TRBJ2-2, with D tentatively TRBD2 (5 bases). The sequence was collected from an adult in good health and CMV-seropositive. The CDR3, as DNA: TGTGCCAGCAGTGAACCGGGGAGAGGTACCGGGGAGCTGTTTTTT. As protein: CASSEPGRGTGELFF.